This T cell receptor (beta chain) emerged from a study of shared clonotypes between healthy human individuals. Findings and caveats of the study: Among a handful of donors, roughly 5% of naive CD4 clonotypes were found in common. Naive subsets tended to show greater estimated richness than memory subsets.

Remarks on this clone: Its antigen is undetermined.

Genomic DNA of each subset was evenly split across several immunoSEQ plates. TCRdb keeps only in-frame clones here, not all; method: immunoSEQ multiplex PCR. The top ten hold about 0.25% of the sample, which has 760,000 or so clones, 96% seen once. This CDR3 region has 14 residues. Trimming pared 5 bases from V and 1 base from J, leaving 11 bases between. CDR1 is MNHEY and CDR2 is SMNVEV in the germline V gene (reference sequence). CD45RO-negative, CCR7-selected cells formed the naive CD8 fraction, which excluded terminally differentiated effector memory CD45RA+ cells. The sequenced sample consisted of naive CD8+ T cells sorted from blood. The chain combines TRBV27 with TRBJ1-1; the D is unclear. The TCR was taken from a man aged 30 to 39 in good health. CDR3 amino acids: CASSSILANTEAFF. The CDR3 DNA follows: TGTGCCAGCAGTAGCATCCTCGCGAACACTGAAGCTTTCTTT.